The 18 T cell receptor beta chains reported below all come from one sample, sequenced in a study of blood T cells in healthy people across ages. The use of a sample-barcoded 5' primer and a J-beta primer mix characterized a second PCR of about 6 to 12 cycles. TCRdb reprocessed the 5' RACE reads via MiXCR and lists one record per CDR3 protein. The sample has around 870,000 distinct CDR3 sequences, more than 25% seen once. The source material was blood. The receptors originated from a woman aged 80 or older in good health.

This clonotype was recorded many times. The J gene is TRBJ2-6, the V gene TRBV9; no clear D. Germline V lookup: CDR1 SGDLS, CDR2 YYNGEE. V dropped 0 bases and J dropped 3 bases, with 10 bases sitting between them. CDR3 length equals 16 residues. The CDR3, as DNA: TGTGCCAGCAGCGTAGCAGGCGGTGGTGGGGCCAACGTCCTGACTTTC. Protein: CASSVAGGGGANVLTF. Variable domain in full (rest from reference TRBV9 and TRBJ2-6): DSGVTQTPKHLITATGQRVTLRCSPRSGDLSVYWYQQSLDQGLQFLIQYYNGEERAKGNILERFSAQQFPDLHSELNLSSLELGDSALYFCASSVAGGGGANVLTFGAGSRLTVL.

V usage is TRBV18 and J usage is TRBJ1-1; tentative D call: TRBD1 (5 bases). The germline V gene encodes CDR1 KGHSH and CDR2 LQKENI. There are 14 residues in the CDR3. Deletions cut 3 bases from V and 2 bases from J, with 10 bases between. CDR3 protein: CASSPKQVNTEAFF. CDR3 DNA sequence: TGTGCCAGCTCACCGAAACAGGTTAACACTGAAGCTTTCTTT.

V usage is TRBV20-1 and J usage is TRBJ2-1; 10 bases map to TRBD2. Per germline, CDR1 DFQATT and CDR2 SNEGSKA (reference sequence). The CDR3 spans 13 residues. V shed 6 bases and J 7 bases; nucleotides not matched to a gene: 6. Here the CDR3 reads CSAAGGLGNEQFF. CDR3 bases: TGCAGTGCAGCGGGGGGGCTCGGGAATGAGCAGTTCTTC.

This clonotype was detected ten times or more. The V gene is TRBV20-1, the J gene TRBJ2-1; D ambiguous. Germline CDR1 DFQATT, CDR2 SNEGSKA (reference sequence). The CDR3 consists of 17 residues. Trimming took 0 bases from V and 0 from J, leaving 15 bases between them. CDR3 in DNA: TGCAGTGCTAGAGATCAGGAACGAACTACCTCCTACAATGAGCAGTTCTTC. It specifies CSARDQERTTSYNEQFF.

This clonotype has a count of ten or more. The chain employs TRBV7-8 and TRBJ1-5; tentative D call: TRBD1 (6 bases). This CDR3 comprises 14 residues. Germline V gene lookup returns CDR1 SGHVS and CDR2 FQNEAQ. V lost 3 bases, J lost 4 bases, and 10 bases lay in between. CDR3 in amino acids: CASSFAGVNQPQHF. The CDR3 region has the DNA TGTGCCAGCAGCTTCGCAGGGGTGAATCAGCCCCAGCATTTT.

Points on this clonotype: A much larger clone sits a single nucleotide away, making a read error possible. This chain connects TRBV28 to TRBJ2-3, with TRBD2 as a possible D gene (5 bases). Per germline, CDR1 MDHEN and CDR2 SYDVKM. The CDR3 spans 16 residues. The CDR3 DNA is TGTACCAGCCCACCCCGGGGATCCTCTAGCACAGATACGCAGTATTTT. It yields the protein CTSPPRGSSSTDTQYF.

This clonotype was seen a single time. The chain has TRBV20-1 and TRBJ2-2, with a tentative D call TRBD2 (5 bases). Germline V gives CDR1 DFQATT, CDR2 SNEGSKA (reference sequence). The CDR3 has 16 residues. V lost 0 bases, J lost 2 bases, and 13 bases lay in between. The CDR3 protein is CSAREAGRFNTGELFF. As DNA, the CDR3 is TGCAGTGCTAGAGAGGCGGGCAGATTTAACACCGGGGAGCTGTTTTTT.

Note on this clonotype: Given a much more abundant clone one base away, this may be a read error. The chain links TRBV7-2 to TRBJ2-1, with D tentatively TRBD1 or TRBD2 (6 bases each). The V gene lost 5 bases and the J gene lost 15 bases, with 17 bases spanning the gap. The germline V gene encodes CDR1 SGHTA and CDR2 FQGNSA. CDR3 size: 12 residues. The chain's CDR3 is CASSANFSGAFF. The CDR3 DNA follows: TGTGCCAGCAGCGCTAACTTCTCGGGGGCGTTCTTC.

This chain connects TRBV6-2 or TRBV6-3 to TRBJ1-1; D call uncertain. Germline V lookup: CDR1 MNHEY, CDR2 SVGEGT. The CDR3 consists of 11 residues. The V gene lost 6 bases and the J gene lost 11 bases, with 13 bases spanning the gap. CDR3 sequence reads: CASSEGRSAFF. For the CDR3, the DNA is TGTGCCAGCAGCGAGGGAAGATCGGCTTTCTTT.

This rearrangement joins TRBV20-1 to TRBJ1-3, with D unclear. This CDR3 region has 16 residues. The germline V gene has CDR1 DFQATT and CDR2 SNEGSKA (reference sequence). Trimming left V 0 bases short and J 0 bases short, with 12 bases between. The CDR3 DNA sequence: TGCAGTGCTAGAGATGCTCAGTTTCCCTCTGGAAACACCATATATTTT. This translates into CSARDAQFPSGNTIYF.

The table lists this clonotype with many counts. CDR3 bases: TGTGCCACCAGTGATCCGCGACAGGGGAATCAGCCCCAGCATTTT. Protein product: CATSDPRQGNQPQHF. This rearrangement joins TRBV24-1 to TRBJ1-5; 8 positions agree with TRBD1. Germline CDR1 KGHDR, CDR2 SFDVKD. V was clipped by 3 bases and J by 4 bases; unmatched bases: 4. The CDR3 is made up of 15 amino acids.

This clonotype was recorded many times. The chain recombines TRBV18 with TRBJ2-5, with no clear D. CDR3 length: 13 residues. Trimming took 8 bases from V and 1 from J, leaving 11 bases between them. CDR1 and CDR2 (germline): KGHSH, LQKENI. The CDR3 loop is CASSPPSQETQYF. The CDR3 nucleotides read TGTGCCAGCAGCCCTCCGAGCCAAGAGACCCAGTACTTC.

This clonotype was picked up a small number of times. Just one base apart from a much larger clone, this may be a read error. The V gene is TRBV6-5, the J gene TRBJ2-3, with no clear D. From germline, CDR1 is MNHEY and CDR2 SVGAGI. The germline V and J ends were trimmed by 10 bases and 3 bases, with 14 bases remaining between them. CDR3 size: 13 residues. CDR3 bases: TGTGCCAACCGGTTGGGCTTAACAGATACGCAGTATTTT. Its translation: CANRLGLTDTQYF.

This clonotype was observed at least ten times. The chain recombines TRBV6-2 or TRBV6-3 with TRBJ1-6, with a tentative D call TRBD1 (6 bases). Germline CDR1 MNHEY, CDR2 SVGEGT. V was trimmed by 6 bases and J by 10 bases, leaving 19 bases between them. CDR3 length equals 15 residues. CDR3 coding DNA: TGTGCCAGCAGACCCAGTGCTGTCGGGGGCTCACCCCTCCACTTT. Its protein is CASRPSAVGGSPLHF.

The J gene is TRBJ1-1, the V gene TRBV7-9; 7 positions agree with TRBD1. Trimming cost V 10 bases and J 4 bases; bases outside gene matches: 12. This CDR3 region has 14 residues. CDR1 and CDR2 (germline): SEHNR, FQNEAQ (reference sequence). This CDR3 is CATHRGTVSTEAFF. The CDR3 DNA reads as TGTGCCACTCACAGGGGAACCGTTTCCACTGAAGCTTTCTTT.

This clonotype was detected ten times or more. V usage is TRBV28 and J usage is TRBJ2-7, with D possibly TRBD2 on 6 matching bases. V lost 6 bases and J lost 4, with 19 bases in between. The CDR3 length is 15 residues. Germline values: CDR1 MDHEN, CDR2 SYDVKM. CDR3 amino acids: CASRPAVAGTYEQYF. DNA for the CDR3: TGTGCCAGCAGACCGGCTGTGGCGGGGACTTACGAGCAGTACTTC.

This clonotype has a count of ten or more. The chain combines TRBV12-3 or TRBV12-4 with TRBJ1-2; 8 bases align to TRBD1. The CDR3 spans 15 residues. Trimming at V came to 2 bases and at J to 8 bases, leaving 10 bases not matched to a gene. The CDR3: CASSLQGARTGGYTF. CDR3 coding DNA: TGTGCCAGCAGTTTACAGGGGGCGAGAACGGGCGGCTACACCTTC.

This clonotype occurred a few times. The chain couples TRBV2 to TRBJ2-7; D gene ambiguous. This CDR3 has 14 amino acids. The V end was cut by 4 bases, the J end by 4 bases, with 14 bases between. Looked up from germline, CDR1 is SNHLY and CDR2 is FYNNEI. DNA of the CDR3: TGTGCCAGCAGTGCCTCCCGGTTTGGGTACGAGCAGTACTTC. Translated, it gives CASSASRFGYEQYF.